This T cell receptor beta chain was recorded in a study of blood T cell repertoires in COVID-19. The length of the CDR3 is 15 residues. J gave up 3 bases and V 7 bases, and 5 bases lay outside the gene matches. CDR1 is SNHLY, CDR2 FYNNEI, per germline. Measured with immunoSEQ multiplex PCR; TCRdb has only the in-frame clones, and not every one. In the table there are around 350,000 clones, roughly 86% of which are singletons. Sequencing was carried out using peripheral blood. This sequence was found in a human donor in a cohort sampled during active COVID-19. The chain is built from TRBV2 and TRBJ2-1; TRBD2 aligns across 11 bases. As DNA, the CDR3 is TGTGCCAGCATCACCGGGACTAGCGGCTACAATGAGCAGTTCTTC. The encoded protein is CASITGTSGYNEQFF.